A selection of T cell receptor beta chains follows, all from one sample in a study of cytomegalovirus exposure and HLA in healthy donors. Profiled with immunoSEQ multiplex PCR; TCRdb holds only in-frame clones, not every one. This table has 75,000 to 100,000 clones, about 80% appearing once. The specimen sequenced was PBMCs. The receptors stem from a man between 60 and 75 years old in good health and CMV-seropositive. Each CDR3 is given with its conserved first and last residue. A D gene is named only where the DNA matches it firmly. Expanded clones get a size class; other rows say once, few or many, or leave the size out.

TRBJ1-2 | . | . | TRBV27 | CASSLRAPAGYGYTF | TGTGCCAGCAGTTTAAGAGCGCCCGCCGGGTATGGCTACACCTTC
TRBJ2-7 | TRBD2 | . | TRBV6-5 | CASTPSGGGRYEQYF | TGTGCCAGCACCCCTAGCGGGGGGGGTCGCTACGAGCAGTACTTC
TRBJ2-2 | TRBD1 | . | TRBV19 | CASSSGQGWGTGELFF | TGTGCCAGTAGTTCCGGACAGGGGTGGGGCACCGGGGAGCTGTTTTTT
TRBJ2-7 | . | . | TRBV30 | CAWSVSPEQYF | TGTGCCTGGAGTGTTTCTCCCGAGCAGTACTTC
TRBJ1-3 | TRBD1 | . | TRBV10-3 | CAISFDRAGNTIYF | TGTGCCATCAGTTTTGACAGGGCTGGAAACACCATATATTTT
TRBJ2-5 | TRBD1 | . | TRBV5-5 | CASSSTGTGDETQYF | TGTGCCAGCAGCTCAACCGGGACAGGGGACGAGACCCAGTACTTC
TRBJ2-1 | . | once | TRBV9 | CASSWGQTPNNEQFF | TGTGCCAGCAGCTGGGGCCAAACCCCGAACAATGAGCAGTTCTTC
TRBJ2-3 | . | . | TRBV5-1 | CASTREGGFADTQYF | TGCGCCAGCACCCGAGAGGGGGGGTTTGCGGATACGCAGTATTTT
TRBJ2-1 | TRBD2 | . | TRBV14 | CASSRLGGSSYNEQFF | TGTGCCAGCAGCCGGCTGGGGGGGAGCTCCTACAATGAGCAGTTCTTC
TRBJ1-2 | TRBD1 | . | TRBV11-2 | CASSPAGQGGNYGYTF | TGTGCCAGCAGCCCAGCGGGACAGGGGGGTAACTATGGCTACACCTTC
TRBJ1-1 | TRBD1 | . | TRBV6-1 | CASRQGGGTEAFF | TGTGCCAGCAGGCAGGGGGGAGGCACTGAAGCTTTCTTT
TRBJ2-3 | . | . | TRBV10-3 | CAIRQGGDTQYF | TGTGCCATCAGGCAGGGGGGAGATACGCAGTATTTT
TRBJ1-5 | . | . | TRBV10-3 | CAISESAVNSNQPQHF | TGTGCCATCAGTGAGTCGGCGGTTAATAGCAATCAGCCCCAGCATTTT
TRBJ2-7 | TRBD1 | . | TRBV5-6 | CASSSGQGFYEQYF | TGTGCCAGCAGCTCGGGACAGGGGTTCTACGAGCAGTACTTC
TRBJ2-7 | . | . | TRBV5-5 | CASSKLTQGSMGEQYF | TGTGCCAGCAGCAAACTGACTCAGGGCTCTATGGGCGAGCAGTACTTC
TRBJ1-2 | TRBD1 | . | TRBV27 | CASSLDPGTGGFYGYTF | TGTGCCAGCAGTTTAGACCCCGGGACAGGGGGCTTTTATGGCTACACCTTC
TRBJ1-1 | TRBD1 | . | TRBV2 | CASSPSRTGETEAFF | TGTGCCAGCAGTCCCTCCCGGACAGGGGAGACTGAAGCTTTCTTT
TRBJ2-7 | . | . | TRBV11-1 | CASSDTKGHLYEQYF | TGTGCCAGCAGCGATACAAAGGGACACCTCTACGAGCAGTACTTC
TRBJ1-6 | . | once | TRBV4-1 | CASSQEQLNNSPLHF | TGCGCCAGCAGCCAAGAACAGCTAAATAATTCACCCCTCCACTTT
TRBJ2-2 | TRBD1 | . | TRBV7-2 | CASSLGQGTGELFF | TGTGCCAGCAGCTTGGGACAGGGTACCGGGGAGCTGTTTTTT
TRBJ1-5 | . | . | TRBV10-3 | CAISESRGSNQPQHF | TGTGCCATCAGTGAGTCCAGGGGCAGCAATCAGCCCCAGCATTTT
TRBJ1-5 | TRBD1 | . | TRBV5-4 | CASSLDRAQGQPQHF | TGTGCCAGCAGCCTGGACAGGGCGCAGGGTCAGCCCCAGCATTTT